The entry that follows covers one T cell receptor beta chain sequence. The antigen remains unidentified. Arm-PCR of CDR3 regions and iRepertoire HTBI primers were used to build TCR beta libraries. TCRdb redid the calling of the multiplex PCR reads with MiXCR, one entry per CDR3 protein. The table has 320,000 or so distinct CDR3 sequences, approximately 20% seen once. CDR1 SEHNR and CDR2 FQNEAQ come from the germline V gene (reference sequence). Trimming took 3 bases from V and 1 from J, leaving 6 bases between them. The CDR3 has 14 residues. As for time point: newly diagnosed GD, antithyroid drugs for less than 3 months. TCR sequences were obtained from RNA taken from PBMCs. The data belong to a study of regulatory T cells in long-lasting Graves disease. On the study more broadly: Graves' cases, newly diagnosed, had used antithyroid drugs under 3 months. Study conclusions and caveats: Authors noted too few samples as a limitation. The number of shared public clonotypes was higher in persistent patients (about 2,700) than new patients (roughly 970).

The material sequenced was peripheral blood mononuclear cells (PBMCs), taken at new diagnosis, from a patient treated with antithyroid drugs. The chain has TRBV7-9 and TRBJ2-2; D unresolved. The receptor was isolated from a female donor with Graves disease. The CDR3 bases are TGTGCCAGCAGCTTGCCCCTGAACACCGGGGAGCTGTTTTTT. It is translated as CASSLPLNTGELFF.